This TCR beta chain was profiled in a study of blood T cell repertoires in COVID-19. Study background: Samples representing acute and convalescent COVID-19 were sourced from the United States, Italy and Spain. In each case, the material was cDNA or gDNA derived from T cells, B-cell-depleted T cells, or PBMCs.

This clone was seen a few times. The CDR3 consists of 14 residues. Germline V gene data show CDR1 as SNHLY and CDR2 as FYNNEI. The V end was cut by 7 bases, the J end by 4 bases, with 16 bases between. Authors' processing steps: Using reference gene primer amplification, nucleated cell counts were estimated. The repertoire was sequenced with immunoSEQ multiplex PCR; TCRdb's copy has only in-frame clones and lacks some. D and trimming come from the DNA, and the V and J calls and clone size come from that table. In the table there are approximately 150,000 clones, about 90% of which are singletons. The specimen was peripheral blood. The clonotype was recovered from a woman in her sixties with active or convalescent COVID-19. This rearrangement joins TRBV2 to TRBJ1-1, with D possibly being TRBD1 (5 bases). The CDR3 coding sequence is TGTGCCAGCAAGGAGGGGATAAGTGGCACTGAAGCTTTCTTT. It is translated as CASKEGISGTEAFF.